This T cell receptor (beta chain) was documented in a study of shared T cell receptors in the human thymus. The V segment lost 3 bases and the J segment 8 bases; nucleotides outside the gene matches: 7. The CDR3 covers 14 residues. CDR1 is SGHNT, CDR2 YYREEE, per germline (reference sequence). The repertoire was sequenced with immunoSEQ multiplex PCR; TCRdb's copy has only in-frame clones and lacks some. The sample lists about 380,000 clones, around 93% occurring once. The chain links TRBV5-4 to TRBJ2-2; 7 bases align to TRBD2. The origin of this receptor is a human donor. The sequencing input was thymocytes. The CDR3 is CASSSRTRSGELFF. For the CDR3, the DNA is TGTGCCAGCAGCTCCCGGACTAGATCAGGGGAGCTGTTTTTT.